The clone carrying this T cell receptor beta chain appeared many times. The antigen remains undetermined. After removal of 4 bases from V and 5 bases from J, the junction contained 6 bases not matched to a gene. The CDR3 has 15 residues. From germline, CDR1 is SGHTS and CDR2 YDEGEE. TCRdb re-analysed the multiplex PCR reads in MiXCR, keeping a single row per CDR3 protein. The table has roughly 80,000 distinct CDR3 sequences, roughly a fifth seen once. This sample was taken from a study of breast tumors, draining lymph nodes, adjacent tissues. Study-wide points: Compared with basal-like, luminal-like tumors shared significantly more repertoire with nontumor tissue. Data fit most tumor T cells coming from lymph node, expanding in tumor. Data only fit, rather than demonstrated, lymph node origin of most tumor T cells. Tumor TCR diversity was below lymph nodes but above nontumor tissue.

Samples came from axillary lymph nodes draining the breast cancer. The sequenced sample consisted of axillary lymph node tissue. The V call is TRBV5-8, the J call TRBJ1-6, with 7 nucleotides matching TRBD1. This TCR derives from a female donor with breast cancer. Some clones in this sample may be carry-over from other donors' samples. The CDR3: CASSKRQGDNSPLHF. The CDR3, as DNA: TGTGCCAGCAGCAAAAGACAGGGAGATAATTCACCCCTCCACTTT.